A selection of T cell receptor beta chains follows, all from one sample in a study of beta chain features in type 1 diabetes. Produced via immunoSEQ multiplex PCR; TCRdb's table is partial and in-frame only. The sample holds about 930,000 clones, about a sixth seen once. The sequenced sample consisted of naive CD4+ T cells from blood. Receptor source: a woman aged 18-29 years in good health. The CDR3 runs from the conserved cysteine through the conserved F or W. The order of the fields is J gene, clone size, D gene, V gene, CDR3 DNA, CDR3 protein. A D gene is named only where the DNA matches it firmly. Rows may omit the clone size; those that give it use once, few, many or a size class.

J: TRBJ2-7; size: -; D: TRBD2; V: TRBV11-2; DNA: TGTGCCAGCATTCGGGGGACTAGCGGGAGGATGGGCCACGAGCAGTACTTC; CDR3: CASIRGTSGRMGHEQYF
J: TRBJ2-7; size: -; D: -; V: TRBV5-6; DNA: TGTGCCAGCAGCTCAGGGACATACTACGAGCAGTACTTC; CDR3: CASSSGTYYEQYF
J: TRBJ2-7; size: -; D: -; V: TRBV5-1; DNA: TGCGCCAGCAGCTTGTTGGCAGGGCATAACTACGAGCAGTACTTC; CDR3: CASSLLAGHNYEQYF
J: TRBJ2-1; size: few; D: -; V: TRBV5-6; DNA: TGTGCCAGCAGCTTGAGCGTCGGGTTGGAGGGGGCTCTTCGGCAGTTCTTC; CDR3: CASSLSVGLEGALRQFF
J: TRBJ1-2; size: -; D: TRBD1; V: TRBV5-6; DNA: TGTGCCAGCAGACAAAGACAGGGAACTTATGGCTACACCTTC; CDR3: CASRQRQGTYGYTF
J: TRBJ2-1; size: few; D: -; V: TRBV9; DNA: TGTGCCAGCAGCGTAGGGCCTAGCAGCTACAATGAGCAGTTCTTC; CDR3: CASSVGPSSYNEQFF
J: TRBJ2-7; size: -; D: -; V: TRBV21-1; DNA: TGTGCCAGCAGCAAAGCCGGGGACTGGGAATACGAGCAGTACTTC; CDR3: CASSKAGDWEYEQYF
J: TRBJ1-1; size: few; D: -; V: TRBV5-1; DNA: TGCGCCAGCAGCTTGGCCGCTTCGGGGAACACTGAAGCTTTCTTT; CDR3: CASSLAASGNTEAFF
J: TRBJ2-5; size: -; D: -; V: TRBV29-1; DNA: TGCAGCGCCCCCCTGGGAGGGGGTGAGACCCAGTACTTC; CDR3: CSAPLGGGETQYF
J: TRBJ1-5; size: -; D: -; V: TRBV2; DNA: TGTGCCAGCAGAGTGGGCAGGGTTCAGCCCCAGCATTTT; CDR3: CASRVGRVQPQHF
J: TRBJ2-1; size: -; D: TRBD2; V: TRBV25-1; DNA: TGTGCCAGCAGTGCAGTTGGCGGGAGTTACGGTGAGCAGTTCTTC; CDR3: CASSAVGGSYGEQFF
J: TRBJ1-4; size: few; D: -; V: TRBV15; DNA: TGTGCCACCAGCCCGGCTAATGAAAAACTGTTTTTT; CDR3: CATSPANEKLFF
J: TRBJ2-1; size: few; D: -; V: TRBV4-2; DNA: TGTGCCAGCAGCCAAGATATCGAGCTCAGTGAGCAGTTCTTC; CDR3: CASSQDIELSEQFF
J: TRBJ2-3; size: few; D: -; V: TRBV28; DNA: TGTGCCACCGGGGTGGCGTATAGCACAGATACGCAGTATTTT; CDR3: CATGVAYSTDTQYF
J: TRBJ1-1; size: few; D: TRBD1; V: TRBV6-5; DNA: TGTGCCAGCAGTTACTCGACAGGGATAGCTGAAGCTTTCTTT; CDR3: CASSYSTGIAEAFF
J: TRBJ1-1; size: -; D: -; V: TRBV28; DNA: TGTGCCAGCAGCCGAACTCGTCCGGGACACCACACTGAAGCTTTCTTT; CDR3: CASSRTRPGHHTEAFF